The 25 T cell receptor beta chains below all came from one sample that was sequenced in a study of spatial heterogeneity in lung cancer (dated by TCRdb to between 2017 and 2020). What the authors observed across the whole study: The number of expanded intratumoral alpha and beta TCRs correlated with the tumor nonsynonymous mutation count.

Per the publication, the time point label means: sample taken at primary tumor resection. The antigens these receptors bind are not known. The method was 5' RACE. Sequencing took place on a NextSeq 500. The raw public reads went through TCRdb reprocessing: fastp at Q25, MiXCR clone calling, in-frame beta chains kept. Under each unique CDR3 protein, matching rows form one entry showing the most common genes and DNA. Here the sample has about 3,000 distinct CDR3 sequences; more than 10% occur a single time. The ten biggest clones cover about 12% of the sample. Specimen: lung tumor tissue, collected at surgery. Receptor source: a male donor with early-stage non-small cell lung cancer.

This clonotype was observed at least ten times. The chain carries TRBV18 and TRBJ2-7; 8 nucleotides align to TRBD1. The J segment lost 7 bases and the V segment lost 4 bases, leaving 9 bases of the junction unmatched. Germline V gives CDR1 KGHSH, CDR2 LQKENI. The CDR3 consists of 14 residues. The CDR3 protein is CASSRAGGAEEQYF. DNA for the CDR3: TGTGCCAGCTCACGGGCAGGGGGCGCGGAAGAGCAGTACTTC.

Judged by abundance, this clonotype is medium-sized. The chain carries TRBV9 and TRBJ2-3, with a weak D call TRBD1 (6 bases). The CDR3 spans 16 residues. Trimming stripped 3 bases from V and 2 bases from J, with 16 bases between. Germline V gene lookup returns CDR1 SGDLS and CDR2 YYNGEE. DNA of the CDR3: TGTGCCAGCAGCGCCGGAGGACAGCCCCTCACAGATACGCAGTATTTT. Translation gives CASSAGGQPLTDTQYF.

This clonotype was seen ten or more times. The chain links TRBV12-3 or TRBV12-4 to TRBJ2-5; unclear D gene. V lost 3 bases and J 5 bases, leaving 16 bases between the germline ends. The CDR3 runs 15 residues. The CDR3 sequence: CASSLVFPPTETQYF. Here the CDR3 DNA reads TGTGCCAGCAGTTTGGTTTTTCCTCCAACGGAGACCCAGTACTTC.

Concerning this clonotype itself: A single base separates this from a much larger clone, so it may be a read error. This chain connects TRBV29-1 to TRBJ2-1; D is perhaps TRBD1 (5 bases). CDR3 length: 12 amino acids. V lost 4 bases, J lost 6 bases, and 10 bases lay in between. Germline V gives CDR1 SQVTM, CDR2 ANQGSEA. The DNA of the CDR3 is TGCAGCGTTGCGGCAGGGTTCAATGAGCAGTTCTTC. Encoded protein: CSVAAGFNEQFF.

Within the sample, this clonotype is medium-sized. The chain has TRBV12-3 or TRBV12-4 and TRBJ2-7; TRBD2 aligns across 11 bases. The V gene end was trimmed by 5 bases and the J gene end by 2 bases; junction bases not matched to a gene: 5. This CDR3 contains 15 residues. This CDR3 reads CASSQGLAEAYEQYF. In nucleotides, the CDR3 is TGTGCCAGCAGTCAGGGACTAGCGGAAGCCTACGAGCAGTACTTC.

This clonotype is medium-sized by share. This chain joins TRBV20-1 and TRBJ2-7; D perhaps matches TRBD1 (6 bases). This CDR3 contains 11 residues. Germline V gives CDR1 DFQATT, CDR2 SNEGSKA (reference sequence). V lost 3 bases, J lost 10 bases, and 13 bases lay in between. CDR3 loop: CSASKQGSQYF. CDR3 bases: TGCAGTGCTAGCAAACAGGGATCCCAGTACTTC.

The count of this clonotype is one. V usage is TRBV6-2 or TRBV6-3 and J usage is TRBJ2-7, with TRBD2 as a possible D gene (5 bases). Trimming removed 0 bases at V and 0 bases at J, with 9 bases between. The germline V gene has CDR1 MNHEY and CDR2 SVGEGT. This CDR3 has 15 residues. The CDR3: CASSYSRDSSYEQYF. The CDR3 coding sequence is TGTGCCAGCAGTTACTCCCGGGATAGCTCCTACGAGCAGTACTTC.

By its share, this clonotype is medium-sized. The rearrangement joins TRBV14 to TRBJ2-2; no firm D call. V shed 3 bases and J shed 6 bases, with 8 bases lying between them. The germline V gene has CDR1 SGHDN and CDR2 FVKESK. The CDR3 covers 13 residues. The CDR3, as DNA: TGTGCCAGCAGCCAGAATGAGGCCGGGGAGCTGTTTTTT. Translating it yields CASSQNEAGELFF.

This clonotype was observed many times. The chain combines TRBV28 with TRBJ2-1, with D possibly TRBD2 on 5 matching bases. Trimming removed 3 bases from V and 3 bases from J, with 9 bases in between. The CDR3 consists of 14 residues. The germline V gene encodes CDR1 MDHEN and CDR2 SYDVKM. The CDR3 DNA follows: TGTGCCAGCAGTTTGAGGGCAATCTACAATGAGCAGTTCTTC. Protein sequence: CASSLRAIYNEQFF. Combining the CDR3 with reference TRBV28 and TRBJ2-1 gives the whole variable domain DVKVTQSSRYLVKRTGEKVFLECVQDMDHENMFWYRQDPGLGLRLIYFSYDVKMKEKGDIPEGYSVSREKKERFSLILESASTNQTSMYLCASSLRAIYNEQFFGPGTRLTVL.

Sample share makes this clonotype medium-sized. The chain's CDR3 is CAWSPGGSPETQYF. DNA of the CDR3: TGTGCCTGGAGTCCGGGGGGGTCCCCAGAGACCCAGTACTTC. The chain links TRBV30 to TRBJ2-5; 8 bases are a match to TRBD2. The germline CDR1 and CDR2 sequences are GTSNPN and SVGIG (reference sequence). This CDR3 is built from 14 residues. J was trimmed by 4 bases and V by 2 bases; bases with no gene match: 6. Full variable domain (outside the CDR3, taken from reference TRBV30 and TRBJ2-5): SQTIHQWPATLVQPVGSPLSLECTVEGTSNPNLYWYRQAAGRGLQLLFYSVGIGQISSEVPQNLSASRPQDRQFILSSKKLLLSDSGFYLCAWSPGGSPETQYFGPGTRLLVL.

By frequency in the sample, this clonotype is medium-sized. The chain uses TRBV10-1 and TRBJ2-1, with D perhaps TRBD2 (5 bases). The CDR3 consists of 15 residues. V was shortened by 1 base and J by 8 bases, with 15 bases between the two germline ends. Germline V gene data show CDR1 as WNHNN and CDR2 as SYGVQD (reference sequence). CDR3 protein: CASSEYFGDSDEQFF. Written as DNA, the CDR3 is TGCGCCAGCAGTGAGTATTTCGGGGATTCGGATGAGCAGTTCTTC.

Sample share makes this clonotype medium-sized (0.01 to 0.1%). The J gene is TRBJ1-1, the V gene TRBV29-1; 10 nucleotides line up with TRBD1. The CDR3 spans 14 residues. The germline V gene encodes CDR1 SQVTM and CDR2 ANQGSEA. With V trimmed by 3 bases and J by 3 bases, 4 bases remained unmatched. CDR3 sequence: CSVDKGQGHTEAFF. CDR3 in DNA: TGCAGCGTTGATAAGGGACAGGGGCACACTGAAGCTTTCTTT.

Within the sample, this clonotype is medium-sized. The chain joins TRBV2 to TRBJ2-2; D is uncertain. The germline V and J ends were trimmed by 7 bases and 0 bases, with 15 bases remaining between them. CDR1 and CDR2 (germline): SNHLY, FYNNEI. The CDR3 has 16 residues. CDR3 in amino acids: CASKDPPSTNTGELFF. CDR3 coding DNA: TGTGCCAGCAAGGACCCCCCTTCCACGAACACCGGGGAGCTGTTTTTT.

This clonotype was detected only once. This sequence joins TRBV6-6 and TRBJ2-2; 9 bases fit TRBD1. CDR1 MNHNY and CDR2 SVGAGI come from the germline V gene (reference sequence). After removal of 5 bases from V and 7 bases from J, the junction contained 17 bases not matched to a gene. The CDR3 runs to 18 residues. The CDR3 loop is CASSTKGTGSVRSGELFF. The DNA of the CDR3 is TGTGCCAGCAGTACAAAAGGGACAGGGTCCGTGAGGAGCGGGGAGCTGTTTTTT.

This clonotype is categorized as medium-sized. V is TRBV20-1 and J is TRBJ1-1; D is perhaps TRBD1 (5 bases). V lost 4 bases, J lost 5 bases, and 8 bases lay in between. CDR3 length equals 11 residues. Germline values: CDR1 DFQATT, CDR2 SNEGSKA (reference sequence). The CDR3 here is CSATSGTEAFF. CDR3 DNA sequence: TGCAGTGCTACCTCAGGGACTGAAGCTTTCTTT.

This clonotype is medium-sized within its sample. The chain combines TRBV18 with TRBJ1-1; weak D call: TRBD1 (5 bases). CDR1 is KGHSH and CDR2 is LQKENI in the germline V gene. CDR3 length equals 15 residues. V dropped 0 bases and J dropped 5 bases, with 13 bases sitting between them. The CDR3 protein is CASSPPSLGGTEAFF. The CDR3 nucleotides read TGTGCCAGCTCACCACCGTCTTTGGGGGGGACTGAAGCTTTCTTT.

This clonotype ranks as medium-sized. This sequence joins TRBV5-6 and TRBJ2-7, with 9 bases fitting TRBD1. V trimming: 4 bases; J trimming: 1 base; junction bases outside the gene matches: 6. This CDR3 has 15 amino acids. Germline V gene lookup returns CDR1 SGHDT and CDR2 YYEEEE. DNA of the CDR3: TGTGCCAGCAGCGAGACAGGGGGTGCATCCTACGAGCAGTACTTC. Protein sequence: CASSETGGASYEQYF. The full variable domain, rest sourced from reference TRBV5-6 and TRBJ2-7, is DAGVTQSPTHLIKTRGQQVTLRCSPKSGHDTVSWYQQALGQGPQFIFQYYEEEERQRGNFPDRFSGHQFPNYSSELNVNALLLGDSALYLCASSETGGASYEQYFGPGTRLTVT.

Within the sample, this clonotype is medium-sized. This chain connects TRBV27 to TRBJ1-2, with TRBD1 matching 10 bases. Germline loops: CDR1 MNHEY, CDR2 SMNVEV (reference sequence). This CDR3 spans 13 amino acids. After removal of 6 bases from V and 8 bases from J, the junction contained 6 bases not matched to a gene. Written as DNA, the CDR3 is TGTGCCAGCAGCTGGGGACAGGGGCGCGGCTACACCTTC. This sequence encodes CASSWGQGRGYTF.

This clonotype is medium-sized (0.01 to 0.1%) by share. The chain employs TRBV7-9 and TRBJ1-1; 10 bases fit TRBD1. With V trimmed by 1 base and J by 3 bases, 5 bases remained unmatched. Germline CDR1 reads SEHNR; CDR2 reads FQNEAQ (reference sequence). The length of the CDR3 is 16 residues. The CDR3 sequence: CASSLGQGAVDTEAFF. CDR3 bases: TGTGCCAGCAGCTTAGGACAGGGGGCAGTGGACACTGAAGCTTTCTTT.

This clonotype is medium-sized by share. The chain combines TRBV28 with TRBJ2-7; 11 positions match TRBD1. This CDR3 is 15 amino acids long. Germline V gene sequence: CDR1 MDHEN, CDR2 SYDVKM. Trimming cost V 5 bases and J 4 bases; bases outside gene matches: 7. CDR3 sequence: CASSHRTGGRYEQYF. CDR3 bases: TGTGCCAGCAGTCACCGGACAGGGGGCAGATACGAGCAGTACTTC.

By share of the sample, this clonotype is medium-sized. This chain connects TRBV7-2 to TRBJ1-4; a possible D gene is TRBD1 (5 bases). The V end was cut by 3 bases, the J end by 5 bases, with 10 bases between. The length of the CDR3 is 14 residues. CDR1 and CDR2 from the germline V gene are SGHTA and FQGNSA. The CDR3 coding sequence is TGTGCCAGCAGCTTTGCAGGGATGAATGAAAAACTGTTTTTT. This gives the protein CASSFAGMNEKLFF.

This clonotype rates as medium-sized. This chain uses TRBV18 with TRBJ2-6, with no clear D. V lost 3 bases and J lost 0, with 9 bases in between. This CDR3 comprises 16 residues. Germline V CDR1 and CDR2: KGHSH, LQKENI. The CDR3 sequence is CASSPLANSGANVLTF. CDR3 sequence (DNA): TGTGCCAGCTCACCGCTTGCGAACTCTGGGGCCAACGTCCTGACTTTC.

By share of the sample, this clonotype is medium-sized. The rearrangement joins TRBV20-1 to TRBJ1-1; the D is unclear. V shed 3 bases and J shed 6 bases, with 2 bases lying between them. This CDR3 has 9 amino acids. From germline, CDR1 is DFQATT and CDR2 SNEGSKA (reference sequence). CDR3: CSASPEAFF. CDR3 sequence (DNA): TGCAGTGCTAGCCCTGAAGCTTTCTTT.

Sample share makes this clonotype medium-sized. The chain has TRBV7-6 and TRBJ2-7, with D perhaps being TRBD1 or TRBD2 (5 bases each). CDR3 size: 14 residues. Trimming took 3 bases from V and 7 from J, leaving 16 bases between them. From germline, CDR1 is SGHVS and CDR2 FNYEAQ. This CDR3 is CASSLSQGEREQYF. For the CDR3, the DNA is TGTGCCAGCAGCTTGTCGCAGGGTGAGCGGGAGCAGTACTTC.

This clonotype was recorded at least ten times. The V and J genes are TRBV20-1 and TRBJ1-2, with D uncertain. This CDR3 is built from 14 residues. The V and J ends lost 0 bases and 2 bases respectively, with 10 bases between them. CDR1 DFQATT and CDR2 SNEGSKA come from the germline V gene (reference sequence). DNA of the CDR3: TGCAGTGCTAGAGATCCGGCGGGAAACTATGGCTACACCTTC. As protein: CSARDPAGNYGYTF.